This passage covers 22 T cell receptor beta chains from one sample sequenced in a study of cytomegalovirus exposure and HLA in healthy donors. 60 Vbeta and 13 Jbeta primers were used in PCR. Assay: immunoSEQ multiplex PCR; the TCRdb copy retains only in-frame clones and omits some. The sample records fewer than 250,000 clones, 65% to 85% being singletons. Sequencing used PBMCs. The receptors come from a boy aged 2 to 9 in good health and CMV-seronegative.

The genes are TRBV30 and TRBJ1-2; D remains ambiguous. Between the trimmed V and J ends, which lost 0 bases and 9 bases, there was a span of 14 bases. Germline CDR1 reads GTSNPN; CDR2 reads SVGIG (reference sequence). This CDR3 has 13 amino acids. This CDR3 reads CAWSVLGLGSYTF. Written as DNA, the CDR3 is TGTGCCTGGAGTGTACTAGGGTTAGGGAGCTACACCTTC.

V usage is TRBV9 and J usage is TRBJ2-1, with TRBD2 identical over 8 bases. With 4 bases clipped from V and 7 bases from J, the junction kept 7 bases outside the gene matches. The length of the CDR3 is 14 residues. The germline CDR1 and CDR2 sequences are SGDLS and YYNGEE. The CDR3 loop reads CASSLDGGANEQFF. The CDR3 DNA reads as TGTGCCAGCAGCTTAGACGGGGGGGCAAATGAGCAGTTCTTC.

V usage is TRBV7-9 and J usage is TRBJ1-3; maybe TRBD1 (6 bases). CDR1 and CDR2 (germline): SEHNR, FQNEAQ (reference sequence). Trimming removed 5 bases at V and 0 bases at J, with 14 bases between. This CDR3 spans 16 amino acids. CDR3 sequence reads: CASSPRQESSGNTIYF. The DNA for the CDR3 is TGTGCCAGCAGCCCCCGACAGGAGAGCTCTGGAAACACCATATATTTT.

Points on this clone: The same CDR3 arises from other DNA sequences in this sample as well. The gene calls are TRBV5-1 and TRBJ1-1, with D perhaps matching TRBD1 (6 bases). Germline V lookup: CDR1 SGHRS, CDR2 YFSETQ. V lost 5 bases and J lost 6, with 23 bases in between. This CDR3 spans 16 amino acids. The chain's CDR3 is CASSLRTRGLFAEAFF. CDR3 nucleotide sequence: TGCGCCAGCAGTCTTCGAACCAGGGGATTGTTCGCTGAAGCTTTCTTT. Full variable domain (rest looked up from reference TRBV5-1 and TRBJ1-1): KAGVTQTPRYLIKTRGQQVTLSCSPISGHRSVSWYQQTPGQGLQFLFEYFSETQRNKGNFPGRFSGRQFSNSRSEMNVSTLELGDSALYLCASSLRTRGLFAEAFFGQGTRLTVV.

The V and J genes are TRBV9 and TRBJ2-7, with TRBD1 as a possible D gene (5 bases). This CDR3 comprises 14 residues. V shed 5 bases and J shed 2 bases, with 14 bases lying between them. The V gene's germline CDR1 is SGDLS and CDR2 YYNGEE. In nucleotides, the CDR3 is TGTGCCAGCAGTAGGGGTACAGTGGCCTACGAGCAGTACTTC. Encoded protein: CASSRGTVAYEQYF.

The chain is built from TRBV5-5 and TRBJ2-5, with no clear D. Trimming took 3 bases from V and 0 from J, leaving 15 bases between them. This CDR3 has 16 amino acids. Germline values: CDR1 SGHKS, CDR2 YYEKEE (reference sequence). The CDR3 sequence is CASSSAPSAYQETQYF. The CDR3 region has the DNA TGTGCCAGCAGCTCTGCCCCTAGTGCGTACCAAGAGACCCAGTACTTC. The full variable domain, with the rest looked up from reference TRBV5-5 and TRBJ2-5, is DAGVTQSPTHLIKTRGQQVTLRCSPISGHKSVSWYQQVLGQGPQFIFQYYEKEERGRGNFPDRFSARQFPNYSSELNVNALLLGDSALYLCASSSAPSAYQETQYFGPGTRLLVL.

The CDR3 reads CASSIGQGLGDTQYF. CDR3 sequence (DNA): TGTGCCAGTAGTATTGGACAGGGGCTTGGGGATACGCAGTATTTT. This rearrangement joins TRBV19 to TRBJ2-3; 9 bases map to TRBD1. This CDR3 contains 15 residues. Trimming took 3 bases from V and 6 from J; bases not matched to a gene: 7. Per germline, CDR1 LNHDA and CDR2 SQIVND (reference sequence).

This clone was detected a few times. The chain couples TRBV29-1 to TRBJ1-1, with D unclear. The CDR3 extends over 13 amino acids. Germline V CDR1 and CDR2: SQVTM, ANQGSEA. Trimming removed 2 bases at V and 9 bases at J, with 16 bases between. CDR3 region: CSVEIRLGDKAFF. As DNA, the CDR3 is TGCAGCGTTGAAATCAGGTTGGGAGATAAAGCTTTCTTT. The complete variable domain, with remaining parts taken from reference TRBV29-1 and TRBJ1-1, reads SAVISQKPSRDICQRGTSLTIQCQVDSQVTMMFWYRQQPGQSLTLIATANQGSEATYESGFVIDKFPISRPNLTFSTLTVSNMSPEDSSIYLCSVEIRLGDKAFFGQGTRLTVV.

This clone was seen once. The chain employs TRBV11-2 and TRBJ2-7; TRBD1 matches at 9 bases. V was pared by 1 base and J by 2 bases, with 3 bases of the junction left unmatched. The V gene's germline CDR1 is SGHAT and CDR2 FQNNGV. The CDR3 has 15 amino acids. CDR3 nucleotide sequence: TGTGCCAGCAGCTTAGCGGGGACAGGGACCTACGAGCAGTACTTC. It specifies CASSLAGTGTYEQYF.

The V and J genes are TRBV11-2 and TRBJ1-5, with D perhaps matching TRBD1 (5 bases). V was shortened by 5 bases and J by 4 bases, with 6 bases between the two germline ends. The CDR3 has 12 residues. Germline V gene data show CDR1 as SGHAT and CDR2 as FQNNGV. CDR3: CASSAGNQPQHF. The CDR3 region has the DNA TGTGCCAGCAGCGCAGGGAATCAGCCCCAGCATTTT. The full variable domain, rest sourced from reference TRBV11-2 and TRBJ1-5, is EAGVAQSPRYKIIEKRQSVAFWCNPISGHATLYWYQQILGQGPKLLIQFQNNGVVDDSQLPKDRFSAERLKGVDSTLKIQPAKLEDSAVYLCASSAGNQPQHFGDGTRLSIL.

The CDR3 spells CASSEAGPSGFRFF. The CDR3 DNA is TGTGCCAGCAGTGAAGCGGGGCCTAGCGGGTTTCGGTTCTTC. The chain is built from TRBV6-1 and TRBJ2-1; 8 nucleotides line up with TRBD2. Unmatched junction bases numbered 10, after V lost 0 bases and J lost 15 bases. The CDR3 length is 14 residues. CDR1 and CDR2 (germline): MNHNS, SASEGT.

The gene calls are TRBV15 and TRBJ2-1; 8 bases are a match to TRBD1. Germline V lookup: CDR1 LNHNV, CDR2 YYDKDF (reference sequence). This CDR3 comprises 15 residues. V lost 1 base, J lost 11 bases, and 10 bases stayed unmatched. The CDR3 nucleotides read TGTGCCACCAGCAGAGTGGTCGGTGGGACAGGTAAGCAGTTCTTC. Residues: CATSRVVGGTGKQFF.

The genes are TRBV30 and TRBJ1-1; possibly TRBD1 for D (6 bases). Germline-derived CDR1 and CDR2 are GTSNPN and SVGIG (reference sequence). The CDR3 totals 13 residues. Trimming shortened V by 0 bases and J by 6 bases, and 11 bases separated the two germline ends. The CDR3 nucleotides are TGTGCCTGGAGTGTAGGGGGTAGGGCTGAAGCTTTCTTT. Translated, it gives CAWSVGGRAEAFF.

The chain has TRBV28 and TRBJ2-7, with D perhaps TRBD1 (6 bases). The CDR3 is 12 residues long. Germline V gives CDR1 MDHEN, CDR2 SYDVKM. V was clipped by 6 bases and J by 7 bases, with 13 bases between them. The CDR3 here is CASRGALYEQYF. In nucleotides, the CDR3 is TGTGCCAGCAGGGGGGCCCTTTATGAGCAGTACTTC.

CDR3 amino acids: CASNAGTGQGGYTF. The CDR3, as DNA: TGCGCCAGCAACGCCGGGACAGGGCAAGGTGGCTACACCTTC. V is TRBV5-1 and J is TRBJ1-2; 9 nucleotides match TRBD1. After removal of 6 bases from V and 7 bases from J, the junction contained 10 bases not matched to a gene. Per germline, CDR1 SGHRS and CDR2 YFSETQ. The CDR3 consists of 14 residues.

The chain couples TRBV27 to TRBJ2-3; 8 bases align to TRBD1. V shed 3 bases, J shed 4 bases, and the junction held 6 bases outside the gene matches. Per germline, CDR1 MNHEY and CDR2 SMNVEV (reference sequence). The CDR3 covers 15 residues. CDR3 sequence (DNA): TGTGCCAGCAGTTTGGTCAGGGGGCGGTCAGATACGCAGTATTTT. Its protein product is CASSLVRGRSDTQYF.

This chain joins TRBV30 and TRBJ2-1, with 8 nucleotides matching TRBD2. This CDR3 spans 15 amino acids. The V gene's germline CDR1 is GTSNPN and CDR2 SVGIG (reference sequence). With 3 bases clipped from V and 9 bases from J, the junction kept 13 bases outside the gene matches. CDR3 amino acids: CAWSPSPAGVSEQFF. The CDR3 region has the DNA TGTGCCTGGAGCCCTTCTCCAGCGGGAGTGAGTGAGCAGTTCTTC.

This clone came up a few times. The chain recombines TRBV30 with TRBJ1-1, with D uncertain. Trimming cost V 4 bases and J 1 base, with 10 bases left between them. This CDR3 has 13 amino acids. Germline V CDR1 and CDR2: GTSNPN, SVGIG (reference sequence). The CDR3 sequence is CAWTIQWNTEAFF. The DNA of the CDR3 is TGTGCCTGGACCATTCAGTGGAACACTGAAGCTTTCTTT.

The rearrangement links TRBV14 to TRBJ2-2; 8 nucleotides align to TRBD1. Per the germline V gene, CDR1 is SGHDN and CDR2 is FVKESK. The CDR3 loop spans 16 amino acids. V trimming: 4 bases; J trimming: 3 bases; junction bases outside the gene matches: 7. CDR3 coding DNA: TGTGCCAGCAGCCGGTCAGGGGGCGTGTACACCGGGGAGCTGTTTTTT. Translation: CASSRSGGVYTGELFF.

This clone was observed a single time. V is TRBV2 and J is TRBJ2-7, with 10 bases fitting TRBD2. The CDR3 runs to 14 residues. CDR1 is SNHLY, CDR2 FYNNEI, per germline. J lost 6 bases, V lost 4 bases, and 6 bases had no gene match. This CDR3 is CASSGLAGVSEQYF. The CDR3 nucleotides read TGTGCCAGCAGTGGGCTAGCGGGAGTAAGCGAGCAGTACTTC.

The chain couples TRBV2 to TRBJ2-5; weak D call: TRBD2 (6 bases). The CDR3 runs 12 residues. Germline V gives CDR1 SNHLY, CDR2 FYNNEI. V dropped 9 bases and J dropped 3 bases, with 11 bases sitting between them. The CDR3: CARGGGEETQYF. The CDR3 nucleotides are TGTGCCAGGGGGGGAGGAGAAGAGACCCAGTACTTC.

This chain uses TRBV15 with TRBJ2-5; TRBD1 might be the D (5 bases). The V end lost 4 bases, the J end lost 4 bases, and 16 bases lay between the germline ends. The CDR3 length is 15 residues. The germline gives CDR1 LNHNV, CDR2 YYDKDF (reference sequence). The chain's CDR3 is CATSNPTVAGETQYF. CDR3 nucleotide sequence: TGTGCCACCAGCAATCCGACAGTGGCCGGAGAGACCCAGTACTTC.